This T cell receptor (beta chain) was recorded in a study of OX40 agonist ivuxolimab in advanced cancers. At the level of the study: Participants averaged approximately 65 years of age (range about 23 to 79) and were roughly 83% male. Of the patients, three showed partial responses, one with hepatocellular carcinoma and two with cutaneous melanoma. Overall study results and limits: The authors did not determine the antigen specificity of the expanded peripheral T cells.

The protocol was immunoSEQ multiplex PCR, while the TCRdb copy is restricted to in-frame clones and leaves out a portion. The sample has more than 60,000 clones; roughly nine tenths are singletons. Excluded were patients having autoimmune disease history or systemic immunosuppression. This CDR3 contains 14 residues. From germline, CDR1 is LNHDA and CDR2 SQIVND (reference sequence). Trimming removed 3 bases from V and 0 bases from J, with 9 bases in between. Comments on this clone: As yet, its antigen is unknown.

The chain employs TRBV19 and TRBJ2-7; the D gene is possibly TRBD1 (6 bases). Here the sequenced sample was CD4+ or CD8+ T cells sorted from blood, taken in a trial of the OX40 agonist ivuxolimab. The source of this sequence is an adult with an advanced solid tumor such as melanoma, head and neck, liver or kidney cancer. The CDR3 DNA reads TGTGCCAGTAGTATTACAGGGACCTCCTACGAGCAGTACTTC. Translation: CASSITGTSYEQYF.